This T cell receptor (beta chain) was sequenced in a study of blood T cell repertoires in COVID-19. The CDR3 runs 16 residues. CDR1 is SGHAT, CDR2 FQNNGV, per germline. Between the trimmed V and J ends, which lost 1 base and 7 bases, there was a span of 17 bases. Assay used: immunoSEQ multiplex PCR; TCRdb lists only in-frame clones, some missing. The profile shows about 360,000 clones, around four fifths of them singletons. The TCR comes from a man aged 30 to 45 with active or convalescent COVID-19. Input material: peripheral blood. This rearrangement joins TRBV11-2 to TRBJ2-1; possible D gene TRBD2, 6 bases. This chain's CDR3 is CASSLAPGVQWNEQFF. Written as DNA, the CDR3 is TGTGCCAGCAGCTTAGCGCCGGGAGTTCAATGGAATGAGCAGTTCTTC.